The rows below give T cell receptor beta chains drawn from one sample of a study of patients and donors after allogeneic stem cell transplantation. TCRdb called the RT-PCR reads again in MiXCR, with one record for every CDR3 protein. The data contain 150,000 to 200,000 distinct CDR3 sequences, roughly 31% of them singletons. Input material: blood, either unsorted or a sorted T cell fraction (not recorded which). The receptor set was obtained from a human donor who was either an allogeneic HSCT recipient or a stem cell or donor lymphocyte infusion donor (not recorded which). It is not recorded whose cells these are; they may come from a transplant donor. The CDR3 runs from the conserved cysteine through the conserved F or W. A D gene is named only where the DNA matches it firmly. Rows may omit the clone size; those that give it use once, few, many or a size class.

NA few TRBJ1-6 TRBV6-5 TGTGCCAGCAGTTACAAAAGGGGATGTAATTCACCCCTCCACTTT CASSYKRGCNSPLHF
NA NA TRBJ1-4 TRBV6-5 TGTGCCAGCAGTGGATCGGACGGCTACAATGAAAAACTGTTTTTT CASSGSDGYNEKLFF
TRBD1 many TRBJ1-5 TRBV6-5 TGTGCCAGCAGGCTAACAGGGGCTCAGCCCCAGCATTTT CASRLTGAQPQHF
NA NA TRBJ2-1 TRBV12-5 TGTGCTAGTGGTTTGTACGGGAGTCCCTACAATGAGCAGTTCTTC CASGLYGSPYNEQFF
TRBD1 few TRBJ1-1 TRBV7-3 TGTGCCAGCAGCTTAACAGGGGACAGGGTCGGAGACACTGAAGCCTTCTTT CASSLTGDRVGDTEAFF
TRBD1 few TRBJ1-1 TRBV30 TGTGCCTGGACCACGTACCGACAGGGGACCCTTTTCGCTTTCTTT CAWTTYRQGTLFAFF
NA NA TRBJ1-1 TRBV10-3 TGTGCCATCAGTGCCCTAGATAGGGGTACTGAAGCTTTCTTT CAISALDRGTEAFF
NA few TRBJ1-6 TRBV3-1 TGTGCCAGCAGCCAAGCCCGGGATTCACCCCTCCACTTT CASSQARDSPLHF
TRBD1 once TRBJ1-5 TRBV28 TGTGCCAGCAGTCCCACAGGGGGGGCCCTTCGACAGCCCCAGCATTTT CASSPTGGALRQPQHF
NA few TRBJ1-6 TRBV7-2 TGTGCCAGCAGCTTAAGGGGCAGTGGGAATTCACCCCTCCACTTT CASSLRGSGNSPLHF
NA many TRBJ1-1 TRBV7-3 TGTGCCAGCAGCTTCTCTAAGAACACTGAAGCTTTCTTT CASSFSKNTEAFF
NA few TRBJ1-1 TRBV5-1 TGCGCCAGCAGCTTGTCGGGACGCCAAGCTTTCTTT CASSLSGRQAFF
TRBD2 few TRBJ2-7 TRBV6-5 TGTGCCAGCAGTTACTCGAGGGCTAGCGGGGGTTACGAGCAGTACTTC CASSYSRASGGYEQYF
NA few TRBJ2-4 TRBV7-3 TGTGCCAGCAGTCTTACACCGGGACACAGAAACATTCAGTACTTC CASSLTPGHRNIQYF
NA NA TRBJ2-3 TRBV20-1 TGCAGTGCTAGTGGTGGGAGTGGGGATACGCAGTATTTT CSASGGSGDTQYF
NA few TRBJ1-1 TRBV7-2 TGTGCCAGCAGGGAACAGGGCATGAACACTGAAGCTTTCTTT CASREQGMNTEAFF
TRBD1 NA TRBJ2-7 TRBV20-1 TGCAGTGTCAGGGGACAGCACCAAGCCTACGAGCAGTACTTC CSVRGQHQAYEQYF
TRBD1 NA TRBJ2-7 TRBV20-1 TGCAGTGCCCCGGGACAGGACTCCTACGAGCAGTACTTC CSAPGQDSYEQYF
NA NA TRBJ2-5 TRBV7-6 TGTGCCAGCAGCTTAAGACCGGGCCAGGAGACCCAGTACTTC CASSLRPGQETQYF
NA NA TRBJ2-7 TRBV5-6 TGTGCCAGCAGCTTGACTAGCTTGTCCGAGCAGTACTTC CASSLTSLSEQYF
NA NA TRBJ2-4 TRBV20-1 TGCAGTCTCGGGAAGAAGTTACTAGCCAAAAACATTCAGTACTTC CSLGKKLLAKNIQYF
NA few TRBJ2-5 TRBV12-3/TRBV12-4 TGTGCCAGCAGTTTCCCCCTTTCGGTAGGGAGGGAGACCCAGTACTTC CASSFPLSVGRETQYF
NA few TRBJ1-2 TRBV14 TGTGCCAGCAGCCTCGTCCAGGGAACCTATGGCTACACCTTC CASSLVQGTYGYTF
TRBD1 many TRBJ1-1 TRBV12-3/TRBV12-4 TGTGCCAGCAGAACAGGGGTCCCAAACACTGAAGCTTTCTTT CASRTGVPNTEAFF
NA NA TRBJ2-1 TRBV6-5 TGTGCCAGCAGTTACACTCCATGGTTTTCTAGCAATGAGCAGTTCTTC CASSYTPWFSSNEQFF
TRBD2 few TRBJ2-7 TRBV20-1 TGCAGTGCCTACAGCGGGAGCTCCTACGAGCAGTACTTC CSAYSGSSYEQYF
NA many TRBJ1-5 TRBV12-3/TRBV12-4 TGTGCCAGCAGTTTTTCTGATCAGCCCCAGCATTTT CASSFSDQPQHF
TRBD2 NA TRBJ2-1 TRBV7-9 TGTGCCAGCAGCTTAATGAGACTAGCGTACAATGAGCAGTTCTTC CASSLMRLAYNEQFF
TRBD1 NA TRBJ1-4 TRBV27 TGTGCCAGCAGAGGGGGAACAGGGGGTTTTGCAACTAATGAAAAACTGTTTTTT CASRGGTGGFATNEKLFF
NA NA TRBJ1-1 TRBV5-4 TGTGCCAGCAGCTCTGGGGGGGGGAACACTGAAGCTTTCTTT CASSSGGGNTEAFF
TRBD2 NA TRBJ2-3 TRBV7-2 TGTGCCAGCAGCCCCGGACTAGGGGTAGATACGCAGTATTTT CASSPGLGVDTQYF
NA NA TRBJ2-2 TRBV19 TGTGCCAGTAAGCCTAAGCCCATCAGGGTGCCCGGGGAGCTGTTTTTT CASKPKPIRVPGELFF
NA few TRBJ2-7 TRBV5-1 TGCGCCAGCACCCATAGGGACGCCTCGGACGAGCAGTACTTC CASTHRDASDEQYF
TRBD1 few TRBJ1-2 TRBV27 TGTGCCAGCAGTCCCCCGACAGGGTATGGCTACACCTTC CASSPPTGYGYTF
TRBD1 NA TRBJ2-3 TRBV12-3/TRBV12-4 TGTGCCAGCAGTTTCCGGACAGGCATTAACACAGATACGCAGTATTTT CASSFRTGINTDTQYF
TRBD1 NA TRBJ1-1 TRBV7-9 TGTGCCAGCAGCTTCCAGGGGGTTAAGGACACTGAAGCTTTCTTT CASSFQGVKDTEAFF
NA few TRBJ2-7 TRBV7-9 TGTGCCAGCAGCCATCCGCCGGGGTCTCCGTACTTC CASSHPPGSPYF
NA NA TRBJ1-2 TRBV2 TGTGCCAGCGCTGTCGGGCAGATCTATGGCTACACCTTC CASAVGQIYGYTF
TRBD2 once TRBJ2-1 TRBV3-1 TGTGCCAGCAGCCAGGAATTACTAGCGGGAGTCCTGGGGGATGAGCAGTTCTTC CASSQELLAGVLGDEQFF
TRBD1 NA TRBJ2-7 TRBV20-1 TGCAGTGCCGACTACAGGGGAAACGAGCAGTACTTC CSADYRGNEQYF
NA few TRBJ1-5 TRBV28 TGTGCCAGCAGTTTCCCCTCAGATCAGCCCCAGCATTTT CASSFPSDQPQHF
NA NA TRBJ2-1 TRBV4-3 TGCGCCAGCAGCCAAGTCGGGCCTGACAATGAGCAGTTCTTC CASSQVGPDNEQFF
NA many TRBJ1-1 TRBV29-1 TGCAGCGTTGGAACAGGCTGGGAAGCTTTCTTT CSVGTGWEAFF
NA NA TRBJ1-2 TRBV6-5 TGTGCCAGCAGTTACCGGGGGGCAGGGGACGGCTACACCTTC CASSYRGAGDGYTF
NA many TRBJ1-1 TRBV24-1 TGTGCCACCAGTCTGGGGAAGGGAGCTTTCTTT CATSLGKGAFF
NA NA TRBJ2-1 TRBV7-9 TGTGCCAGCAGCCGCCGAGGACAGAACTACAATGAGCAGTTCTTC CASSRRGQNYNEQFF